This TCR beta chain derives from a study of monozygotic twins with inflammatory bowel disease. General observations from the study: Lower TCRbeta diversity (inverse Simpson) was seen in IBD patients than in healthy co-twins. The authors note that differing immunosuppressive treatments may have added variability to patient repertoires.

Each CDR3 protein gets one entry in TCRdb, which reprocessed the 5' RACE reads and gives no DNA. The table lists about 380,000 distinct CDR3 sequences. With regard to this clonotype: As yet, its antigen is unknown.

CDR1 and CDR2 (germline): MGHDK, SYGVNS. The CDR3 contains 17 residues. The specimen sequenced was blood. The chain employs TRBV25-1 and TRBJ2-5; TCRdb names TRBD2, which stays unverified in the absence of DNA. The clonotype was recovered from a human donor with ulcerative colitis or Crohn's disease, or a healthy co-twin of an affected twin (not recorded which). This CDR3 is CASSDPSGGPYQETQYF.